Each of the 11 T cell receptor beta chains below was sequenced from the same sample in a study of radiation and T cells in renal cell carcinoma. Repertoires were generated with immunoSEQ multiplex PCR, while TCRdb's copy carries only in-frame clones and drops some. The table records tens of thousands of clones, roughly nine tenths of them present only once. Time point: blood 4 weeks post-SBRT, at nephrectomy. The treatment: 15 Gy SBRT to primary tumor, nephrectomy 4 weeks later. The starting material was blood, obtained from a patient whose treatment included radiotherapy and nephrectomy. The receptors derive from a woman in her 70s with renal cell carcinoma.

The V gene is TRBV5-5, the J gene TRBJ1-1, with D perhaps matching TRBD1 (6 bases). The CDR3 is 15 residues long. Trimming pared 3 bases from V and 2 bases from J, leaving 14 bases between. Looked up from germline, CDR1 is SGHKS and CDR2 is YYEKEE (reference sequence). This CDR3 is CASSSQGGHNTEAFF. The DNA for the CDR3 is TGTGCCAGCAGCTCCCAAGGGGGACACAACACTGAAGCTTTCTTT.

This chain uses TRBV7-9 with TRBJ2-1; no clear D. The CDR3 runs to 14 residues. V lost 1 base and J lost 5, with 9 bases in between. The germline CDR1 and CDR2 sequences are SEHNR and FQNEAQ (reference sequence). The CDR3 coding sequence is TGTGCCAGCAGCTTAGTATCCTTCCACAATGAGCAGTTCTTC. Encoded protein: CASSLVSFHNEQFF.

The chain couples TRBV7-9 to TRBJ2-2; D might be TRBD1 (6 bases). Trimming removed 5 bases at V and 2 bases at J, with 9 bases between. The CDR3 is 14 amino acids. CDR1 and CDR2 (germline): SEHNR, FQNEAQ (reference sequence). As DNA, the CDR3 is TGTGCCAGCAGCGCGGACAGCAACACCGGGGAGCTGTTTTTT. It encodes CASSADSNTGELFF.

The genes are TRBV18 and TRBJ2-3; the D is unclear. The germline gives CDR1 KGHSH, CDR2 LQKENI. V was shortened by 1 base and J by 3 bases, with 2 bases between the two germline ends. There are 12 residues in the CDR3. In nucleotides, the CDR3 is TGTGCCAGCTCACCACGAACAGATACGCAGTATTTT. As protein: CASSPRTDTQYF.

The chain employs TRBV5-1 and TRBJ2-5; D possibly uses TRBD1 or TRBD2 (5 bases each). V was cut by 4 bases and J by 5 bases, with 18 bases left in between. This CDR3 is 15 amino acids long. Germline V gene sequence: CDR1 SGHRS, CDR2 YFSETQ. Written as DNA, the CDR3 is TGCGCCAGCAGCCGCCCCGGGACCAAAATCGAGACCCAGTACTTC. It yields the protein CASSRPGTKIETQYF.

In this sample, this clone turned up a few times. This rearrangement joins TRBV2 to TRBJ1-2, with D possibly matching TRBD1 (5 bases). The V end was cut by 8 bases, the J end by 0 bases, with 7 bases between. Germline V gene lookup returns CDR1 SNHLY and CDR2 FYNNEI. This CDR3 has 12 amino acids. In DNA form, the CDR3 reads TGTGCCAGCTCAGGGACTAACTATGGCTACACCTTC. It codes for CASSGTNYGYTF.

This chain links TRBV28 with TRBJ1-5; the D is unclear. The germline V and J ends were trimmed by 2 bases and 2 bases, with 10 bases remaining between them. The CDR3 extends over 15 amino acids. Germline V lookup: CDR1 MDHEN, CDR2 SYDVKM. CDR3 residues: CASSLVGSGNQPQHF. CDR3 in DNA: TGTGCCAGCAGTTTAGTAGGGTCAGGCAATCAGCCCCAGCATTTT.

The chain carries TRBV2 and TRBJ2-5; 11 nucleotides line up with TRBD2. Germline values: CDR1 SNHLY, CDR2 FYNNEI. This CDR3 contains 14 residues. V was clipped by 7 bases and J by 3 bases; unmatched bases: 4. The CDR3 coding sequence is TGTGCCAGCATGAGGGGACTAGCGGAAGAGACCCAGTACTTC. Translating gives CASMRGLAEETQYF.

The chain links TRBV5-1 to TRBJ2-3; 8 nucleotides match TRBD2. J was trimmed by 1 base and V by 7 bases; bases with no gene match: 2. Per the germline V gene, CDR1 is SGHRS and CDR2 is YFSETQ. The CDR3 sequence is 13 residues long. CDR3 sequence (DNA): TGCGCCAGCGGGCGGGGGGGCACAGATACGCAGTATTTT. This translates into CASGRGGTDTQYF. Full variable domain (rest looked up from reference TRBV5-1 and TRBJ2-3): KAGVTQTPRYLIKTRGQQVTLSCSPISGHRSVSWYQQTPGQGLQFLFEYFSETQRNKGNFPGRFSGRQFSNSRSEMNVSTLELGDSALYLCASGRGGTDTQYFGPGTRLTVL.

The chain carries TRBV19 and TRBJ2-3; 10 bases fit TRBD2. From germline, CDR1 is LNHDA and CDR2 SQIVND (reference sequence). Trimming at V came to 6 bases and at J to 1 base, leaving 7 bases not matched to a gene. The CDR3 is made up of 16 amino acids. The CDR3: CASSPHLAGGTDTQYF. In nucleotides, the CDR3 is TGTGCCAGTAGCCCACATCTAGCGGGGGGCACAGATACGCAGTATTTT.

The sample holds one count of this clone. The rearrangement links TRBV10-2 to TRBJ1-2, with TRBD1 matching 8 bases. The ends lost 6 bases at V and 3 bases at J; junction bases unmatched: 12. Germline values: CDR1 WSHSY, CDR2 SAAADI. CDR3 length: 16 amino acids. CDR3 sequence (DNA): TGCGCCAGCAGACCGGGGACAGGCGGGGGGTACTATGGCTACACCTTC. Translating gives CASRPGTGGGYYGYTF.